Below are 10 T cell receptor beta chains sequenced from a single sample in a study of response to subunit inactivated influenza vaccine. A single record per CDR3 protein comes from TCRdb applying MiXCR to the RT-PCR reads. The table has some 600,000 distinct CDR3 sequences, about 14% seen once. The sample here was PBMCs from blood, taken around 14 days before vaccination. The receptors were sampled from a man between 50 and 59 years old who received an inactivated influenza vaccine.

The chain joins TRBV11-2 to TRBJ1-5, with 9 bases that match TRBD1. Germline CDR1 is SGHAT and CDR2 is FQNNGV. The J segment lost 0 bases and the V segment lost 4 bases, leaving 16 bases of the junction unmatched. The CDR3 has 20 amino acids. The CDR3 loop is CASSSKGTGLRGNSNQPQHF. DNA of the CDR3: TGTGCCAGCAGCTCAAAAGGGACAGGGTTAAGGGGGAATAGCAATCAGCCCCAGCATTTT. The whole variable domain, remainder taken from reference TRBV11-2 and TRBJ1-5, is EAGVAQSPRYKIIEKRQSVAFWCNPISGHATLYWYQQILGQGPKLLIQFQNNGVVDDSQLPKDRFSAERLKGVDSTLKIQPAKLEDSAVYLCASSSKGTGLRGNSNQPQHFGDGTRLSIL.

Remarks on this clonotype: This likely comes from a read error, as the CDR3 has no conserved phenylalanine or tryptophan at its end. The chain has TRBV4-1 and TRBJ1-4; D unresolved. Trimming stripped 0 bases from V and 5 bases from J, with 10 bases between. The CDR3 sequence is 15 residues long. Germline V gene sequence: CDR1 MGHRA, CDR2 YSYEKL. The CDR3 nucleotides are TGCGCCAGCAGCCAAGATCCCGGGGTAAATGAAAAACTGTTTTCT. Encoded protein: CASSQDPGVNEKLFS.

This clonotype was seen a few times. As DNA, the CDR3 is TGTGCCAGCACCAGGGGGGGGCTGTACCAAGAGACCCAGTACTTC. This encodes CASTRGGLYQETQYF. The chain couples TRBV6-1 to TRBJ2-5; possibly TRBD1 or TRBD2 for D (7 bases each). The CDR3 covers 15 residues. Between the trimmed V and J ends, which lost 7 bases and 0 bases, there was a span of 15 bases. The germline CDR1 and CDR2 sequences are MNHNS and SASEGT.

This clonotype was observed at least ten times. The chain is built from TRBV28 and TRBJ2-3, with D unresolved. The CDR3 is made up of 12 amino acids. V lost 5 bases to trimming and J lost 8 bases, with 11 bases between them. From germline, CDR1 is MDHEN and CDR2 SYDVKM. The CDR3 loop reads CASSLTRGTQYF. The CDR3 DNA reads TGTGCCAGCAGTCTCACCCGAGGTACGCAGTATTTT.

This clonotype was seen a few times. The chain employs TRBV3-1 and TRBJ2-1; 8 bases match TRBD2. V lost 4 bases, J lost 1 base, and 9 bases stayed unmatched. This CDR3 has 17 residues. Per the germline V gene, CDR1 is LGHDT and CDR2 is YNNKEL (reference sequence). The CDR3 sequence is CASSRTVAGLSYNEQFF. The CDR3 bases are TGTGCCAGCAGCCGAACTGTAGCGGGACTGTCCTACAATGAGCAGTTCTTC.

The rearrangement links TRBV29-1 to TRBJ2-2; 11 nucleotides match TRBD2. The V segment lost 5 bases and the J segment 5 bases; nucleotides outside the gene matches: 10. Germline V CDR1 and CDR2: SQVTM, ANQGSEA. CDR3 length: 16 amino acids. CDR3: CSVSLRLAGRTGELFF. CDR3 sequence (DNA): TGCAGCGTTTCGCTCCGACTAGCGGGGCGGACCGGGGAGCTGTTTTTT.

This clonotype was recorded once. A much larger clone is a single base away; this may be a read error. The genes are TRBV25-1 and TRBJ2-3; 9 bases are a match to TRBD2. Germline V gives CDR1 MGHDK, CDR2 SYGVNS. There are 15 residues in the CDR3. The chain's CDR3 is CASAPWGTSTDTQSF. Written as DNA, the CDR3 is TGTGCCAGCGCCCCTTGGGGGACTAGCACAGATACGCAGTCTTTT.

The chain has TRBV28 and TRBJ2-1; the D is unclear. The germline V and J ends were trimmed by 2 bases and 12 bases, with 11 bases remaining between them. The CDR3 extends over 12 amino acids. In germline, CDR1 is MDHEN, CDR2 SYDVKM. The CDR3, as DNA: TGTGCCAGCAGTTTAACGGATGGTGTGCAGTTCTTC. Translated, it gives CASSLTDGVQFF.

This clonotype was observed a handful of times. This chain uses TRBV20-1 with TRBJ2-3, with D perhaps TRBD2 (5 bases). This CDR3 is built from 11 residues. The V gene's germline CDR1 is DFQATT and CDR2 SNEGSKA (reference sequence). V was clipped by 4 bases and J by 5 bases, with 7 bases between them. The CDR3 protein is CSAISGDTQYF. DNA for the CDR3: TGCAGTGCTATCAGCGGAGATACGCAGTATTTT.

The rearrangement links TRBV11-2 to TRBJ2-1; D is unclear. This CDR3 is built from 12 residues. V was pared by 0 bases and J by 8 bases, with 5 bases between. Per germline, CDR1 SGHAT and CDR2 FQNNGV. The CDR3 region has the DNA TGTGCCAGCAGCTTAGATCCATATGAGCAGTTCTTC. As protein: CASSLDPYEQFF.